The sequence of this TCR beta chain was determined in a study of T-cell memory formation after mild COVID-19. Constant-segment primers were used for 5'RACE, and the resulting TCR alpha and TCR beta cDNA libraries carried sample barcodes and UMIs. TCRdb processed the 5' RACE reads anew with MiXCR; each CDR3 protein has one entry. The sample includes under 400,000 distinct CDR3 sequences, under 25% of them seen just once. This clonotype was found many times. As yet, its antigen is unknown. Study-wide points: Shrinking CD4+ clones resided mostly in CM and EM, and CD8+ ones in EMRA.

The CDR3 is made up of 15 amino acids. V was cut by 4 bases and J by 5 bases, with 19 bases left in between. Looked up from germline, CDR1 is SGHRS and CDR2 is YFSETQ. The specimen was PBMCs or a T cell subset sorted from them (not recorded which). The chain joins TRBV5-1 to TRBJ2-7; possibly TRBD1 or TRBD2 for D (5 bases each). The receptor was derived from an adult woman who had mild COVID-19 (a few samples of this study predate the infection). Cell type and time point are not known. The DNA for the CDR3 is TGCGCCAGCAGCCCCGCCGATACCCTGGGACACGAGCAGTACTTC. Its protein product is CASSPADTLGHEQYF.